The 12 T cell receptor beta chains presented below share a single source sample, sequenced in a study of esophageal squamous cell carcinoma under preoperative chemotherapy. TCRdb re-analysed the PCR reads in MiXCR, keeping a single row per CDR3 protein. Among roughly 10,000 distinct CDR3 sequences listed, 63% were seen once. The time point is: after preoperative PTX-NDP chemotherapy. Sampling was done from a patient given preoperative chemotherapy. Every receptor here comes from a human donor with esophageal squamous cell carcinoma. The donor label of this sample is uncertain.

This chain's CDR3 is CASSLRTSGTYNEQFF. In DNA form, the CDR3 reads TGTGCCAGCAGTTTGCGGACTAGCGGGACCTACAATGAGCAGTTCTTC. The chain joins TRBV12-3 or TRBV12-4 to TRBJ2-1; the match to TRBD2 covers 12 bases. The CDR3 sequence is 16 residues long. The trim removed 3 bases at V and 2 bases at J, leaving 2 bases unmatched.

V usage is TRBV6-1 and J usage is TRBJ1-2; 7 bases fit TRBD1. This CDR3 is built from 15 residues. Germline lookup yields CDR1 MNHNS and CDR2 SASEGT. Trimming at V came to 6 bases and at J to 5 bases, leaving 12 bases not matched to a gene. The CDR3 spells CASRENYDRVYGYTF. In DNA, the CDR3 is TGTGCCAGCAGGGAGAACTATGACAGGGTATATGGCTACACCTTC.

The chain combines TRBV6-1 with TRBJ2-1; the D call may be TRBD1 or TRBD2 (6 bases each). CDR1 and CDR2 (germline): MNHNS, SASEGT. V was pared by 2 bases and J by 10 bases, with 18 bases between. This CDR3 has 15 amino acids. The CDR3 region has the DNA TGTGCCAGCAGTGAACTCACGGGGGCCCCCTACGAGCAGTTCTTC. It encodes CASSELTGAPYEQFF.

This clonotype was counted at least ten times. The chain joins TRBV5-1 to TRBJ2-1; the match to TRBD2 covers 11 bases. The trim removed 0 bases at V and 5 bases at J, leaving 7 bases unmatched. The CDR3 has 17 amino acids. The germline V gene has CDR1 SGHRS and CDR2 YFSETQ. The CDR3, as DNA: TGCGCCAGCAGCTTGGATCCTAGCGGGAGGTCGGACAATGAGCAGTTCTTC. Translating it yields CASSLDPSGRSDNEQFF.

This clonotype was seen repeatedly, ten times or more. The chain joins TRBV6-4 to TRBJ2-3; D may be TRBD2 (6 bases). The CDR3 contains 18 residues. Deletions cut 1 base from V and 3 bases from J, with 20 bases between. CDR1 is MRHNA and CDR2 is SNTAGT in the germline V gene. CDR3 bases: TGTGCCAGCAGTGACTGCCCTGGAGAAGCGGGTAGGACAGATACGCAGTATTTT. Translation: CASSDCPGEAGRTDTQYF.

A word on this clonotype: The junction and the germline gene differ at one end; a read error may be behind it. The V and J genes are TRBV6-1 and TRBJ2-5; tentatively, D is TRBD1 or TRBD2 (5 bases each). The end of the DNA fits TRBJ2-3 better, so the J call may be wrong. This CDR3 contains 16 residues. In germline, CDR1 is MNHNS, CDR2 SASEGT. The CDR3 sequence is CASGEFGGRYTETQYF. DNA of the CDR3: TGTGCCAGCGGGGAATTTGGGGGACGCTACACAGAGACGCAGTATTTT.

This clonotype has more than one count but fewer than ten. V is TRBV6-1 and J is TRBJ1-6; D remains ambiguous. V lost 7 bases to trimming and J lost 2 bases, with 9 bases between them. The CDR3 runs to 14 residues. Germline CDR1 is MNHNS and CDR2 is SASEGT. The chain's CDR3 is CASNSGPYNSPLHF. DNA for the CDR3: TGTGCCAGCAACTCCGGGCCCTATAATTCACCCCTCCACTTT.

This clonotype was seen only a few times. The chain combines TRBV6-1 with TRBJ2-3, with 9 bases aligning to TRBD2. Losses at the gene ends were 7 bases for V and 3 bases for J; bases not matched to a gene: 14. This CDR3 is 17 amino acids long. Germline V CDR1 and CDR2: MNHNS, SASEGT. Here the CDR3 DNA reads TGTGCCAGCAAAATAGGGTCCGGGACTAGCTATACAGATACGCAGTATTTT. Translating gives CASKIGSGTSYTDTQYF.

This clonotype turned up a few times. Here the CDR3 reads CAITRQGARNEQFF. CDR3 in DNA: TGTGCCATCACCAGACAGGGGGCTCGGAATGAGCAGTTCTTC. The chain has TRBV10-3 and TRBJ2-1, with 10 bases lining up with TRBD1. Germline CDR1 and CDR2: ENHRY and SYGVKD. With 7 bases clipped from V and 7 bases from J, the junction kept 7 bases outside the gene matches. The CDR3 covers 14 residues.

The rearrangement joins TRBV6-5 to TRBJ2-5; either TRBD1 or TRBD2 may supply D (5 bases each). V was pared by 4 bases and J by 11 bases, with 20 bases between. Germline loops: CDR1 MNHEY, CDR2 SVGAGI. This CDR3 has 14 residues. This CDR3 reads CASSFGTPPVEQYF. The CDR3 region has the DNA TGTGCCAGCAGTTTCGGGACCCCTCCTGTAGAGCAGTACTTC.

This clonotype has a handful of counts. The rearrangement joins TRBV7-2 to TRBJ2-4; 7 bases align to TRBD2. V was pared by 3 bases and J by 2 bases, with 7 bases of the junction left unmatched. The CDR3 length is 16 residues. Per germline, CDR1 SGHTA and CDR2 FQGNSA. CDR3 DNA sequence: TGTGCCAGCAGCTTGTCTGCGGGAGTTACCAAAAACATTCAGTACTTC. Translating gives CASSLSAGVTKNIQYF. The variable domain in full, with the rest retrieved from reference TRBV7-2 and TRBJ2-4, is GAGVSQSPSNKVTEKGKDVELRCDPISGHTALYWYRQSLGQGLEFLIYFQGNSAPDKSGLPSDRFSAERTGGSVSTLTIQRTQQEDSAVYLCASSLSAGVTKNIQYFGAGTRLSVL.

Comment on this clonotype: Its ends do not fully match the called genes, so a read error is possible. V and J are TRBV6-1 and TRBJ2-3; 8 nucleotides agree with TRBD2. The CDR3 runs to 16 residues. Germline CDR1 is MNHNS and CDR2 is SASEGT. The CDR3 spells CFSGGFGGSDTETQYF. Written as DNA, the CDR3 is TGTTTCAGCGGGGGATTTGGGGGAAGTGACACAGAGACCCAGTATTTC.